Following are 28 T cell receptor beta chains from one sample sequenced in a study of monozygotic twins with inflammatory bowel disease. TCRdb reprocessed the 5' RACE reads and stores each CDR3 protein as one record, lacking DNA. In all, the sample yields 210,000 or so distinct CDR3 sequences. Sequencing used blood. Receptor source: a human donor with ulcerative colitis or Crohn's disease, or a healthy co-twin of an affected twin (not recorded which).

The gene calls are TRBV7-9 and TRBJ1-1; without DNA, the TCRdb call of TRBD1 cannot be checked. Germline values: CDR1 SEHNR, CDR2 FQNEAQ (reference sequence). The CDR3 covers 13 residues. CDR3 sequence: CASMTYGGVEAFF.

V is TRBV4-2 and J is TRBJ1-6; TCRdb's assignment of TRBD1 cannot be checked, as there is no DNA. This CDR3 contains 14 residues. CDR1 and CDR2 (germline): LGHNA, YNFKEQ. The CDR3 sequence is CASRQQGFNSPLHF.

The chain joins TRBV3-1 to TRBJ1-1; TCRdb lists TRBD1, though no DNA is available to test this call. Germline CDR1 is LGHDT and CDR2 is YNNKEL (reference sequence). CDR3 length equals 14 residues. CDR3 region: CASSQGGGHTEAFF.

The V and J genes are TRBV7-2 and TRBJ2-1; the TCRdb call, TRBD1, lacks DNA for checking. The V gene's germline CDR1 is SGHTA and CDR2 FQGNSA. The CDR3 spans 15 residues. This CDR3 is CASSNDRGLYNEQFF. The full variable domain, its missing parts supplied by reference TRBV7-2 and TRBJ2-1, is GAGVSQSPSNKVTEKGKDVELRCDPISGHTALYWYRQSLGQGLEFLIYFQGNSAPDKSGLPSDRFSAERTGGSVSTLTIQRTQQEDSAVYLCASSNDRGLYNEQFFGPGTRLTVL.

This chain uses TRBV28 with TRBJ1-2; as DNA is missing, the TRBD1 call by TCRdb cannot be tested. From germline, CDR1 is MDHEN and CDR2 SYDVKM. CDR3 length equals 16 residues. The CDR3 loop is CASKGLIWGAVYGYTF.

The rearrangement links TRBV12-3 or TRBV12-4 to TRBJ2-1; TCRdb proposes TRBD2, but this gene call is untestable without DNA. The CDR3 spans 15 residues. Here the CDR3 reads CASTSGLAGGNEQFF.

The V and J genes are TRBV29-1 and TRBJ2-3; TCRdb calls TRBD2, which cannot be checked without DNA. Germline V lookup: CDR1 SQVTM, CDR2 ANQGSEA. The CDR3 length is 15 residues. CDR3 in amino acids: CSVEGTSGAPDTQYF.

The CDR3 loop reads CASSPPGGAWIQYF. The chain carries TRBV3-1 and TRBJ2-4; TCRdb returns TRBD1, unconfirmable since there is no DNA. This CDR3 comprises 14 residues. Germline V gene lookup returns CDR1 LGHDT and CDR2 YNNKEL (reference sequence).

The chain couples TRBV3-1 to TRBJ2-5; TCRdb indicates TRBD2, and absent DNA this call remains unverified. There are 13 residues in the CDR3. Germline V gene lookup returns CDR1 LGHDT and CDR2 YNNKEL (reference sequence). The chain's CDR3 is CASSQGLAETQYF.

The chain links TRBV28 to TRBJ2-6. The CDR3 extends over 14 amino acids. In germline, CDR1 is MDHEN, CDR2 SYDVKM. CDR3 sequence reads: CASSLWPGANVLTF.

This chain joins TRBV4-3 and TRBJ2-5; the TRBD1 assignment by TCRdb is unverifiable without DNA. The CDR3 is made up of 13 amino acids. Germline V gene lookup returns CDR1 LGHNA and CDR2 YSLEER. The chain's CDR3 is CASSHLGGETQYF.

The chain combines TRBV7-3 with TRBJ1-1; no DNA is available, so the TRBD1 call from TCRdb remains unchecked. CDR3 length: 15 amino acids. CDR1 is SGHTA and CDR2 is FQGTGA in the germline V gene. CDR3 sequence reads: CASSLTGQMNTEAFF.

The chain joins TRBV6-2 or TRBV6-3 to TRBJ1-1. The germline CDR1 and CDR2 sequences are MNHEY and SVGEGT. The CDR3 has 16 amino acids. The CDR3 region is CASSSDSTRVNTEAFF.

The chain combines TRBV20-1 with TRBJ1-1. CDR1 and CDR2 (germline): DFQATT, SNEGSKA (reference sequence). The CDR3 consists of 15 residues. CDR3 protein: CSAIGRRIVNTEAFF.

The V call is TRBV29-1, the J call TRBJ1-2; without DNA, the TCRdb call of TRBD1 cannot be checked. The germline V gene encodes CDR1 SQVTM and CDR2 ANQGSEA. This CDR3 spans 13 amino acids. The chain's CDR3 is CSVNKQGVLGYTF.

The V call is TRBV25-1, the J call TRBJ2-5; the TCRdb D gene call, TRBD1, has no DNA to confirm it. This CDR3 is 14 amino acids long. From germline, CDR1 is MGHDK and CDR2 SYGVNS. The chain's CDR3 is CASSPSGARETQYF.

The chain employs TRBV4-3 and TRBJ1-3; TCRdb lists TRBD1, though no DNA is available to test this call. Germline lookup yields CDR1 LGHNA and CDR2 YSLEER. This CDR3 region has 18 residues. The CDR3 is CASSQESLGAFSGNTIYF.

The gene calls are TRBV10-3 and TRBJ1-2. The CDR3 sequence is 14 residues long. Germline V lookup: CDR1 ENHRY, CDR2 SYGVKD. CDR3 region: CAISDTATNYGYTF.

CDR3 in amino acids: CASSSGGGDYEQYF. The rearrangement joins TRBV9 to TRBJ2-7; TCRdb names TRBD2, which stays unverified in the absence of DNA. The CDR3 is 14 amino acids. Germline lookup yields CDR1 SGDLS and CDR2 YYNGEE.

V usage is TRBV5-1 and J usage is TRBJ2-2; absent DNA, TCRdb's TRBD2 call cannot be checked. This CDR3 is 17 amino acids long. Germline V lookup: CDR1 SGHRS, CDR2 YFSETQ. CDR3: CASSSLEDYANTGELFF.

CDR3: CATSRDRGGGNQPQHF. The gene calls are TRBV15 and TRBJ1-5; without DNA, the TCRdb call of TRBD1 cannot be checked. CDR1 is LNHNV, CDR2 YYDKDF, per germline (reference sequence). The CDR3 covers 16 residues.

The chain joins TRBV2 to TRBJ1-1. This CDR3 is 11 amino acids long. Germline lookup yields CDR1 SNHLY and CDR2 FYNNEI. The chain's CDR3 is CASQGFREAFF.

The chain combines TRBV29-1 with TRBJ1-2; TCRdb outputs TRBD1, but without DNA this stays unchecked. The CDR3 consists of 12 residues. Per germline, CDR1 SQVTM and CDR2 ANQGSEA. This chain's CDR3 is CSVGGSGYGYTF. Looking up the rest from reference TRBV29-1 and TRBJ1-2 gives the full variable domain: SAVISQKPSRDICQRGTSLTIQCQVDSQVTMMFWYRQQPGQSLTLIATANQGSEATYESGFVIDKFPISRPNLTFSTLTVSNMSPEDSSIYLCSVGGSGYGYTFGSGTRLTVV.

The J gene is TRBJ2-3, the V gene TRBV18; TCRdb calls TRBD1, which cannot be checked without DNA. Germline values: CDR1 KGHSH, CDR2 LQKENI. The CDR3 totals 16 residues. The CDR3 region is CASSPQSPGGADTQYF.

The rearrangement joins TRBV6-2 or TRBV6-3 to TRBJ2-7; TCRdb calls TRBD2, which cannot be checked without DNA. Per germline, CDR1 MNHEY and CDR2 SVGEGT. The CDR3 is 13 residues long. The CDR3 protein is CASSYSDYYEQYF.

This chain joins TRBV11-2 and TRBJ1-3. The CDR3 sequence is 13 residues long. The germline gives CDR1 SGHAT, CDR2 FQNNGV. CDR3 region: CASSRLDGNTIYF. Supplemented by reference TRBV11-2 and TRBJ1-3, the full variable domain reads EAGVAQSPRYKIIEKRQSVAFWCNPISGHATLYWYQQILGQGPKLLIQFQNNGVVDDSQLPKDRFSAERLKGVDSTLKIQPAKLEDSAVYLCASSRLDGNTIYFGEGSWLTVV.

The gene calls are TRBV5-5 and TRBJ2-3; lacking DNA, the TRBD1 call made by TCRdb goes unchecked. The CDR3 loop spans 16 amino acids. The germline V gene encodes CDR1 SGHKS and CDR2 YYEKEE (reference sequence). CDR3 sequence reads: CASSGRGFLGADTQYF.

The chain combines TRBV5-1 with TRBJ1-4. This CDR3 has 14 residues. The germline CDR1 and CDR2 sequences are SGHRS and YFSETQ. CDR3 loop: CASSPSASNEKLFF.